This is a list of T cell receptor beta chains from one sample in a study of STAT5B mutations in CD4+ large granular lymphocyte leukemia. Generated by immunoSEQ multiplex PCR, the TCRdb table keeps only in-frame clones and is missing some. The table has about 31,000 clones, about 74% seen once; the top ten hold 0.8% to 1.2%. The sequenced sample was CD4+ T cells from blood buffy coats. Every receptor here comes from a human donor in good health. Each CDR3 is given with its conserved first and last residue. D genes are given only for firm matches. Not every row has a clone size; where given, it reads once, few, many or a size class.

j_call: TRBJ1-5; d_call: .; v_call: TRBV5-6; cdr3_length: 14; clone_size: .; cdr3_aa: CASSLVGVRQPQHF; cdr3_nt: TGTGCCAGCAGCTTAGTAGGGGTTCGACAGCCCCAGCATTTT
j_call: TRBJ2-7; d_call: .; v_call: TRBV11-3; cdr3_length: 17; clone_size: .; cdr3_aa: CASSLGRRPTGPYEQYF; cdr3_nt: TGTGCCAGCAGCTTAGGACGGCGCCCAACGGGACCCTACGAGCAGTACTTC
j_call: TRBJ2-3; d_call: TRBD1; v_call: TRBV2; cdr3_length: 14; clone_size: .; cdr3_aa: CASLPDRETDTQYF; cdr3_nt: TGTGCCAGCCTCCCGGACAGGGAAACAGATACGCAGTATTTT
j_call: TRBJ2-5; d_call: TRBD2; v_call: TRBV7-9; cdr3_length: 16; clone_size: .; cdr3_aa: CASSLGFGGLAETQYF; cdr3_nt: TGTGCCAGCAGCTTAGGTTTTGGCGGACTAGCCGAGACCCAGTACTTC
j_call: TRBJ2-5; d_call: .; v_call: TRBV28; cdr3_length: 16; clone_size: .; cdr3_aa: CASIPLSRGIGETQYF; cdr3_nt: TGTGCCAGCATCCCCCTGTCTCGGGGGATCGGAGAGACCCAGTACTTC
j_call: TRBJ2-1; d_call: .; v_call: TRBV5-5; cdr3_length: 15; clone_size: .; cdr3_aa: CASSLAAQAYNEQFF; cdr3_nt: TGTGCCAGCAGCTTGGCCGCCCAGGCCTACAATGAGCAGTTCTTC
j_call: TRBJ1-1; d_call: .; v_call: TRBV6-1; cdr3_length: 13; clone_size: few; cdr3_aa: CASSLLRNGEAFF; cdr3_nt: TGTGCCAGCAGCCTACTGAGGAATGGTGAAGCTTTCTTT
j_call: TRBJ1-2; d_call: .; v_call: TRBV4-1; cdr3_length: 15; clone_size: few; cdr3_aa: CASSQESRDFYGYTF; cdr3_nt: TGCGCCAGCAGCCAAGAGTCACGGGACTTCTATGGCTACACCTTC
j_call: TRBJ1-4; d_call: TRBD1; v_call: TRBV28; cdr3_length: 15; clone_size: once; cdr3_aa: CASSPMTGGREKLFF; cdr3_nt: TGTGCCAGCAGTCCGATGACAGGGGGGAGAGAAAAACTGTTTTTT
j_call: TRBJ2-5; d_call: TRBD2; v_call: TRBV5-6; cdr3_length: 14; clone_size: .; cdr3_aa: CASSFGLAEETQYF; cdr3_nt: TGTGCCAGCAGCTTCGGTCTAGCGGAAGAGACCCAGTACTTC
j_call: TRBJ1-2; d_call: TRBD1; v_call: TRBV5-1; cdr3_length: 13; clone_size: once; cdr3_aa: CASSFTGGNGYTF; cdr3_nt: TGCGCCAGCAGCTTTACAGGGGGCAATGGCTACACCTTC
j_call: TRBJ2-1; d_call: TRBD1; v_call: TRBV5-1; cdr3_length: 15; clone_size: .; cdr3_aa: CASTTGESYYNEQFF; cdr3_nt: TGCGCCAGCACCACAGGGGAATCCTATTACAATGAGCAGTTCTTC
j_call: TRBJ2-3; d_call: .; v_call: TRBV6-6; cdr3_length: 14; clone_size: .; cdr3_aa: CASGDPPSTDTQYF; cdr3_nt: TGTGCCAGCGGGGATCCGCCTAGCACAGATACGCAGTATTTT
j_call: TRBJ2-1; d_call: .; v_call: TRBV5-1; cdr3_length: 15; clone_size: .; cdr3_aa: CASSLATGFSDEQFF; cdr3_nt: TGCGCCAGCAGCTTGGCCACAGGGTTCAGCGATGAGCAGTTCTTC
j_call: TRBJ2-1; d_call: .; v_call: TRBV9; cdr3_length: 15; clone_size: .; cdr3_aa: CASSALGQSYNEQFF; cdr3_nt: TGTGCCAGCAGCGCCCTTGGACAGAGCTACAATGAGCAGTTCTTC
j_call: TRBJ1-2; d_call: TRBD1; v_call: TRBV6-1; cdr3_length: 15; clone_size: few; cdr3_aa: CASSEAGQGAGGYTF; cdr3_nt: TGTGCCAGCAGTGAAGCGGGACAGGGGGCAGGAGGCTACACCTTC
j_call: TRBJ2-3; d_call: .; v_call: TRBV7-2; cdr3_length: 12; clone_size: once; cdr3_aa: CASSLRTDTQYF; cdr3_nt: TGTGCCAGCAGCCTTCGCACAGATACGCAGTATTTT
j_call: TRBJ1-4; d_call: .; v_call: TRBV4-1; cdr3_length: 15; clone_size: .; cdr3_aa: CASSQLSATNEKLFF; cdr3_nt: TGCGCCAGCAGCCAACTATCTGCAACTAATGAAAAACTGTTTTTT
j_call: TRBJ2-1; d_call: .; v_call: TRBV28; cdr3_length: 14; clone_size: .; cdr3_aa: CASSPPRRLNEQFF; cdr3_nt: TGTGCCAGTAGTCCCCCCCGGAGACTCAATGAGCAGTTCTTC
j_call: TRBJ1-2; d_call: .; v_call: TRBV5-4; cdr3_length: 13; clone_size: .; cdr3_aa: CASSLVPGDGYTF; cdr3_nt: TGTGCCAGCAGCTTGGTTCCTGGCGATGGCTACACCTTC
j_call: TRBJ2-4; d_call: .; v_call: TRBV10-1; cdr3_length: 13; clone_size: .; cdr3_aa: CASSESAGNIQYF; cdr3_nt: TGCGCCAGCAGTGAGTCGGCAGGGAACATTCAGTACTTC
j_call: TRBJ2-3; d_call: TRBD2; v_call: TRBV27; cdr3_length: 13; clone_size: few; cdr3_aa: CASRTSGTDTQYF; cdr3_nt: TGTGCCAGCAGGACTAGCGGGACAGATACGCAGTATTTT
j_call: TRBJ2-2; d_call: TRBD2; v_call: TRBV2; cdr3_length: 18; clone_size: .; cdr3_aa: CASSPPLRTSGYTGELFF; cdr3_nt: TGTGCCAGCAGCCCCCCTCTGAGGACTAGCGGGTACACCGGGGAGCTGTTTTTT
j_call: TRBJ2-3; d_call: .; v_call: TRBV10-3; cdr3_length: 11; clone_size: once; cdr3_aa: CAISISDTQYF; cdr3_nt: TGTGCCATCAGTATATCAGATACGCAGTATTTT
j_call: TRBJ2-3; d_call: .; v_call: TRBV4-1; cdr3_length: 14; clone_size: .; cdr3_aa: CASSQDRGTDTQYF; cdr3_nt: TGCGCCAGCAGCCAAGACAGGGGCACAGATACGCAGTATTTT
j_call: TRBJ1-2; d_call: .; v_call: TRBV18; cdr3_length: 15; clone_size: .; cdr3_aa: CASSRQVMATVPNTF; cdr3_nt: TGTGCCAGCTCCCGACAGGTTATGGCTACGGTTCCCAACACCTTC
j_call: TRBJ1-1; d_call: TRBD1; v_call: TRBV29-1; cdr3_length: 14; clone_size: few; cdr3_aa: CSVERTGSWTEAFF; cdr3_nt: TGCAGCGTTGAAAGGACAGGGAGTTGGACTGAAGCTTTCTTT
j_call: TRBJ2-5; d_call: .; v_call: TRBV2; cdr3_length: 12; clone_size: .; cdr3_aa: CASVRGVETQYF; cdr3_nt: TGTGCCAGCGTCCGGGGTGTGGAGACCCAGTACTTC
j_call: TRBJ2-1; d_call: .; v_call: TRBV6-6; cdr3_length: 11; clone_size: few; cdr3_aa: CASSLASEQFF; cdr3_nt: TGTGCCAGCAGTTTGGCCAGCGAGCAGTTCTTC
j_call: TRBJ2-5; d_call: .; v_call: TRBV5-1; cdr3_length: 16; clone_size: .; cdr3_aa: CASSLEGAGEGETQYF; cdr3_nt: TGCGCCAGCAGCTTGGAGGGGGCGGGAGAGGGAGAGACCCAGTACTTC
j_call: TRBJ2-1; d_call: .; v_call: TRBV5-1; cdr3_length: 12; clone_size: .; cdr3_aa: CASSLSSNEQFF; cdr3_nt: TGCGCCAGCAGCTTGAGTAGTAATGAGCAGTTCTTC
j_call: TRBJ2-1; d_call: TRBD2; v_call: TRBV2; cdr3_length: 15; clone_size: .; cdr3_aa: CASSLSGKAYNEQFF; cdr3_nt: TGTGCCAGCAGTTTAAGCGGGAAAGCCTACAATGAGCAGTTCTTC
j_call: TRBJ1-5; d_call: TRBD1; v_call: TRBV19; cdr3_length: 17; clone_size: .; cdr3_aa: CASSIGPHRGSNQPQHF; cdr3_nt: TGTGCCAGTAGTATAGGTCCCCACAGGGGAAGCAATCAGCCCCAGCATTTT
j_call: TRBJ2-7; d_call: TRBD2; v_call: TRBV2; cdr3_length: 15; clone_size: .; cdr3_aa: CASSHGTSGVYEQYF; cdr3_nt: TGTGCCAGCAGCCACGGGACTAGCGGAGTCTACGAGCAGTACTTC
j_call: TRBJ1-2; d_call: .; v_call: TRBV29-1; cdr3_length: 16; clone_size: .; cdr3_aa: CSVDASDGGTRYGYTF; cdr3_nt: TGCAGCGTAGACGCCTCGGATGGCGGGACAAGATATGGCTACACCTTC
j_call: TRBJ2-5; d_call: TRBD2; v_call: TRBV5-1; cdr3_length: 15; clone_size: .; cdr3_aa: CASSLGTSGQETQYF; cdr3_nt: TGCGCCAGCAGCTTGGGAACTAGCGGCCAAGAGACCCAGTACTTC